This record covers a single T cell receptor beta chain. V was clipped by 4 bases and J by 7 bases; unmatched bases: 6. This CDR3 comprises 14 residues. Looked up from germline, CDR1 is SGHDT and CDR2 is YYEEEE. The sample comes from a study of blood T cell repertoires in COVID-19. Overall study context: Collection of acute and convalescent COVID-19 samples took place in the United States, Italy and Spain.

Using immunoSEQ multiplex PCR, the repertoire was profiled, and TCRdb retains in-frame clones only, with some absent. The data contain around 180,000 clones, 70% to 90% of them seen just once; the ten biggest clones take up 2.5% to 3.5%. This sequence originates from a man in his sixties with acute or convalescent COVID-19. The chain joins TRBV5-6 to TRBJ2-1; TRBD2 aligns across 9 bases. Sequences were obtained from peripheral blood. CDR3 in amino acids: CASSASGRLNEQFF. CDR3 in DNA: TGTGCCAGCAGCGCCAGCGGGAGGTTAAATGAGCAGTTCTTC.